This T cell receptor beta chain derives from a study of T cell changes during pregnancy in multiple sclerosis (dated by TCRdb to between 2019 and 2020). About the study as a whole: The study examined how the T cell repertoire changed over the course of pregnancy in women with multiple sclerosis.

Library preparation employed the immunoSEQ multiplex PCR assay. TCRdb took this table from immuneACCESS and kept in-frame rearrangements with V and J called. Such tables lack part of the clones; where checked against another copy, unresolved V genes explain under half of the gap, and the rest is unexplained. Here the sample has 47,000 or so clones; approximately 95% occur a single time. The ten largest account for 0.4% to 0.55% of the sample. Worth noting for this clone: The antigen this receptor binds is unknown. Base quality data are lacking; no much larger clone is found one base away.

Relative to germline, V is 0 bases shorter and J is 13 bases shorter, with 16 bases between their ends. Spanning cysteine to phenylalanine, the CDR3 consists of 15 amino acids. The CDR3 DNA has 45 bases and is translated from base 1. Reading the germline V gene gives CDR1 SGHDN and CDR2 FVKESK. This receptor was taken from a female donor with multiple sclerosis, enrolled in a pregnancy study. The sequenced sample was CD4+ T cells from peripheral blood mononuclear cells, obtained in the first trimester of pregnancy. This receptor chain uses TRBV14 and TRBJ1-6; a tentative D match to TRBD1 spans 6 bases. The bases are TGTGCCAGCAGCCAAGAGGGCACAGGGATCAGGCCCCTCCACTTT. This codes for CASSQEGTGIRPLHF.